The TCR beta chain described here comes from a study of T cells in Graves' hyperthyroidism and ophthalmopathy (dated 2019 in TCRdb). With respect to the entire study: Peripheral blood samples were taken at initial diagnosis, before any treatment was given. In addition, the study compared T-cell repertoires in thyroid tissue and in blood from roughly six Graves' hyperthyroidism patients. Once sampling was done, hyperthyroidism patients were given methimazole at a starting dose of 30 mg daily, whereas ophthalmopathy patients were given high-dose intravenous methylprednisolone. TCR Vbeta CDR3 sequencing of roughly 140 peripheral blood samples (over 40 ophthalmopathy, over 70 hyperthyroidism and approximately 17 progressor patients) is reported in the paper. For training and testing, the 100 or so patients in the discovery cohort were randomly divided in a 7:3 ratio. To identify TCR V-J signatures that set the groups apart, the researchers used a discovery cohort of 100 patients, made up of 43 with Graves' ophthalmopathy and around 58 with stable Graves' hyperthyroidism. Whether ophthalmopathy could be predicted prospectively was tested in an independent validation cohort made up of roughly 20 hyperthyroidism patients plus 17 patients who later progressed to ophthalmopathy. Study-wide findings and limitations: No statistical method was used to fix the sample size in advance, and group allocation was not hidden from the investigators. Most expanded thyroid clonotypes (frequency above 0.001) were also detected in blood, a finding suggesting that blood repertoires may reflect thyroid immune responses. In cross-validation, a model built on a 13 V-J signature told ophthalmopathy apart from stable hyperthyroidism with under 90% sensitivity and roughly 81% specificity, and in testing the same model reached 80%/75%. In validation, progression to ophthalmopathy was predicted by the model with roughly 69% sensitivity and roughly 76% specificity, a median of approximately 6.5 months before onset.

In this sample, this clonotype turned up many times. Which antigen it targets is not known. Base qualities were left out, and no much larger clone turns up one base away. Moderately to severely active disease, a Clinical Activity Score of at least 3, a NOSPECS grade of at least 4, and a duration under 3 months were present in ophthalmopathy patients. Patients with uncontrolled infections, other autoimmune diseases, pregnancy or lactation were excluded. Diagnoses were based on clinical symptoms, serum thyroxine and TRAb, thyroid ultrasound and orbital computed tomography. PBMCs were separated from roughly 9.6 ml of fresh peripheral blood using Ficoll-Paque density gradient centrifugation. Trizol reagent was used to extract total RNA, and RNA quality was then checked on an Agilent 2100 Bioanalyzer. TCR beta CDR3 regions were amplified from RNA transcripts. For the first round of RT-PCR on the TCR CDR3, the HTBI primer set was used together with the Qiagen OneStep RT-PCR kit. Libraries were constructed in a second round of multiplex PCR, after which size selection and purification were carried out. Libraries were sequenced paired-end with 100 bp reads on an Illumina HiSeq2000. Per the original workflow: Raw data were processed with SOAPnuke, discarding reads with adapters, uncalled bases, mean Phred below 15, or no exact constant-primer or identifier match. High-quality paired reads were merged using COPE v1.2.5, and each unique nucleotide sequence was defined as a clonotype. MiTCR v1.1 was used to align the clonotypes against IMGT TRBV, TRBD and TRBJ reference segments. The analysis was restricted to V-J combinations with a frequency above 0.0001, which together covered about 99% of the repertoires. The TCS score was defined as the ratio of F50 (clonal expansion) to E x V (chaos), calculated using BLOSUM62-based TCRdist between CDR3 peptides within each V-J. Welch's t-statistics and random forest reduced several hundred V-J features to 13, which were used in a naive Bayes classifier (R e1071). The public reads were reanalyzed by TCRdb: fastp trimming at Q25, MiXCR alignment, in-frame beta chains only. Rows with a matching CDR3 protein are joined into one entry that keeps the most common DNA and genes. TCRdb's processing, not the authors' own work, is the source of the V and J calls. A total of about 410,000 distinct CDR3 sequences appear in this sample, approximately 15% of them only once. The top ten clones comprise 20% of the sample.

From the germline V gene (reference sequence), CDR1 is LNHDA and CDR2 is SQIVND. A distance of 13 bases separates the germline ends of V and J, which lose 4 bases and 6 bases respectively. From the cysteine up to the phenylalanine, the CDR3 has a length of 14 residues. The entry retains the CDR3 DNA only, 42 bases that are in frame from base 1. The receptor chain draws on TRBV19 and TRBJ2-1; a weak D assignment points to TRBD1 (7 bases agree). The sequence came from a woman aged 25 to 39 with Graves' ophthalmopathy. The sample taken for sequencing was blood. The CDR3 in this case is CASSNQGGVNEQFF. DNA sequence: TGTGCCAGTAGTAACCAGGGGGGAGTCAATGAGCAGTTCTTC.